This T cell receptor (beta chain) came from a study of OX40 agonist ivuxolimab in advanced cancers. Method: immunoSEQ multiplex PCR; TCRdb's copy keeps in-frame clones and lacks some. The sample includes 45,000 to 70,000 clones, approximately 90% of them seen just once. The CDR3 is made up of 12 amino acids. The V gene lost 5 bases and the J gene lost 5 bases, with 6 bases spanning the gap. CDR1 and CDR2 (germline): SGHVS, FQNEAQ. This clone showed up just once. The chain combines TRBV7-8 with TRBJ1-4; D unclear. The source material was CD4+ or CD8+ T cells sorted from blood, sampled in a trial of the OX40 agonist ivuxolimab. The clonotype comes from an adult with an advanced solid tumor such as melanoma, head and neck, liver or kidney cancer. The CDR3 DNA reads as TGTGCCAGCAGCATCCAAAATGAAAAACTGTTTTTT. Its protein is CASSIQNEKLFF.